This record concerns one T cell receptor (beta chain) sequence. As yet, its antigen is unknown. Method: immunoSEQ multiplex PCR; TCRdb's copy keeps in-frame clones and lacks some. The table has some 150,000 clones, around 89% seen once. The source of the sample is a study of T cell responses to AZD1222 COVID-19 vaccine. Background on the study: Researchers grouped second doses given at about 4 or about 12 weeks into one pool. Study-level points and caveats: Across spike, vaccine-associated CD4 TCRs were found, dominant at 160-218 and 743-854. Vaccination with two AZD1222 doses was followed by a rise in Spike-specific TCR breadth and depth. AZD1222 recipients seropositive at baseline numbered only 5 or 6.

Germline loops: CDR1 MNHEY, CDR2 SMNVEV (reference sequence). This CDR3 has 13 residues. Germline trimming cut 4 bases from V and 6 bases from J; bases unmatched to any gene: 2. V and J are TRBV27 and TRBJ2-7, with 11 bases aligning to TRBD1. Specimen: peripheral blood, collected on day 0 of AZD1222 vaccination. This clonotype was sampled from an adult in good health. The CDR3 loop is CASSYGTGGEQYF. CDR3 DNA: TGTGCCAGCAGTTACGGGACAGGGGGCGAGCAGTACTTC.